This entry lists 20 T cell receptor beta chains sequenced from one sample in a study of molecular identifiers for immune sequencing clone quantification. TCRdb redid the calling of the PCR reads with MiXCR, one entry per CDR3 protein. Of about half a million distinct CDR3 sequences listed, around 23% are singletons. Sequences were obtained from naive CD8+ T cells from blood, with Jurkat cell RNA spiked in. As for subset: FACS-sorted CD8+CD4-CCR7+CD45RA+ naive T cells. The receptors originated from a human donor in good health. Some libraries in this study had Jurkat cell RNA spiked in.

The CDR3 region is CSARTYNEQFF. The CDR3 nucleotides are TGCAGTGCTAGAACCTACAATGAGCAGTTCTTC. This chain joins TRBV20-1 and TRBJ2-1; no firm D call. CDR3 length: 11 amino acids. Germline CDR1 reads DFQATT; CDR2 reads SNEGSKA (reference sequence). Trimming took 2 bases from V and 2 from J, leaving 1 base between them.

In this sample, this clonotype turned up a few times. The V call is TRBV7-9, the J call TRBJ2-1; D gene uncertain. Looked up from germline, CDR1 is SEHNR and CDR2 is FQNEAQ (reference sequence). V shed 2 bases and J shed 4 bases, with 9 bases lying between them. This CDR3 spans 14 amino acids. The CDR3 DNA is TGTGCCAGCAGCTTACTAACCCAGTACAATGAGCAGTTCTTC. It translates to CASSLLTQYNEQFF.

The gene calls are TRBV28 and TRBJ2-3, with D possibly TRBD1 on 5 matching bases. Trimming shortened V by 8 bases and J by 0 bases, and 9 bases separated the two germline ends. Germline values: CDR1 MDHEN, CDR2 SYDVKM. The CDR3 consists of 13 residues. CDR3 sequence reads: CASGRQSTDTQYF. CDR3 bases: TGTGCCAGCGGTAGACAGAGCACAGATACGCAGTATTTT.

This chain connects TRBV7-9 to TRBJ2-2, with 7 bases aligning to TRBD2. From germline, CDR1 is SEHNR and CDR2 FQNEAQ (reference sequence). Trimming at V came to 1 base and at J to 6 bases, leaving 11 bases not matched to a gene. This CDR3 spans 17 amino acids. CDR3: CASSLVGGGSRAGELFF. The CDR3 DNA sequence: TGTGCCAGCAGCTTAGTGGGTGGCGGGAGTCGTGCCGGGGAGCTGTTTTTT.

This clonotype was detected ten times or more. This sequence joins TRBV6-2 or TRBV6-3 and TRBJ2-1, with 7 bases aligning to TRBD2. V gave up 9 bases and J gave up 3 bases; unmatched junction bases: 5. The CDR3 sequence is 13 residues long. Germline V CDR1 and CDR2: MNHEY, SVGEGT. The CDR3 DNA follows: TGTGCCAGTGCCGGGGGGTACTACAATGAGCAGTTCTTC. It codes for CASAGGYYNEQFF.

CDR3 coding DNA: TGCGCCAGCGCGGGGGAGGGGGCTTACGAGCAGTACTTC. It yields the protein CASAGEGAYEQYF. The chain carries TRBV5-1 and TRBJ2-7; D might be TRBD1 or TRBD2, each matching 7 bases. Germline V gene lookup returns CDR1 SGHRS and CDR2 YFSETQ. Trimming took off 7 bases at V and 4 bases at J, with 15 bases between the two ends. CDR3 length: 13 residues.

Comments on this clonotype: A much larger clone sits a single nucleotide away, making a read error possible. The gene calls are TRBV25-1 and TRBJ2-5, with 8 bases that match TRBD2. With V trimmed by 5 bases and J by 4 bases, 3 bases remained unmatched. CDR1 MGHDK and CDR2 SYGVNS come from the germline V gene. This CDR3 region has 13 residues. DNA for the CDR3: TGTGCCAGCAGTCTCGGGACTAGAGAGACCCAGTACTTC. This translates into CASSLGTRETQYF.

A word on this clonotype: A read error may explain this, as a much larger clone is one base away. The chain recombines TRBV29-1 with TRBJ1-1; D not resolved. The germline gives CDR1 SQVTM, CDR2 ANQGSEA. The CDR3 is 11 amino acids. CDR3 sequence: CSVVRNTEALF. The CDR3 coding sequence is TGCAGCGTTGTAAGGAACACTGAAGCTCTCTTT.

This chain links TRBV7-2 with TRBJ2-7; 14 bases match TRBD2. Unmatched junction bases numbered 7, after V lost 5 bases and J lost 4 bases. Germline-derived CDR1 and CDR2 are SGHTA and FQGNSA. This CDR3 contains 16 residues. DNA for the CDR3: TGTGCCAGCAGCCAAGGGACTAGCGGGAGTGTTTACGAGCAGTACTTC. This encodes CASSQGTSGSVYEQYF.

Points on this clonotype: Germline is not matched at one junction end, which may reflect a read error. The chain recombines TRBV6-2 or TRBV6-3 with TRBJ2-1, with a weak D call TRBD2 (6 bases). The V gene's germline CDR1 is MNHEY and CDR2 SVGEGT. The CDR3 spans 17 residues. The CDR3 here is CASSYSIGREVTPEQSF. Here the CDR3 DNA reads TGTGCCAGCAGTTACTCGATCGGGCGGGAAGTTACGCCTGAGCAGTCCTTC.

Concerning this clonotype: An end of the junction differs from the germline gene, which may be a read error. This chain connects TRBV7-9 to TRBJ2-7, with 10 nucleotides matching TRBD1. The CDR3 has 16 amino acids. CDR1 and CDR2 from the germline V gene are SEHNR and FQNEAQ (reference sequence). The CDR3 DNA is TGTGCCTGCAGCTTAATGACGTGGACAGGGGGCTACGAGCAGTACTTC. It codes for CACSLMTWTGGYEQYF.

This clonotype was recorded at least ten times. The chain has TRBV29-1 and TRBJ2-2; D possibly corresponds to TRBD2 (6 bases). V lost 7 bases to trimming and J lost 6 bases, with 12 bases between them. Germline lookup yields CDR1 SQVTM and CDR2 ANQGSEA. CDR3 size: 12 residues. In DNA form, the CDR3 reads TGCAGCGCTCAGGAGGGGTCCGGGGAGCTGTTTTTT. Protein: CSAQEGSGELFF.

This chain links TRBV7-2 with TRBJ1-1, with D possibly matching TRBD1 (5 bases). The germline V gene encodes CDR1 SGHTA and CDR2 FQGNSA. The V end lost 5 bases, the J end lost 6 bases, and 16 bases lay between the germline ends. The CDR3 consists of 14 residues. CDR3 coding DNA: TGTGCCAGCAGCGGGTTGACAGAGGTACCTGAAGCTTTCTTT. It specifies CASSGLTEVPEAFF.

The sample holds a few counts of this clonotype. The genes are TRBV28 and TRBJ2-7; a weak D match, TRBD2 (6 bases). The CDR3 is 14 residues long. Germline CDR1 MDHEN, CDR2 SYDVKM. With 6 bases removed from V and 1 base from J, the gap between germline ends came to 13 bases. The CDR3 nucleotides read TGTGCCAGCAGCCTCCGGGACTGGTCCTACGAGCAGTACTTC. Encoded protein: CASSLRDWSYEQYF.

Notes on this clonotype: This may come from a read error, since a much larger clone is one base off. The V gene is TRBV15, the J gene TRBJ2-3; TRBD2 is a possible D gene (6 bases). The CDR3 length is 15 residues. Germline assignment: CDR1 LNHNV and CDR2 YYDKDF (reference sequence). The CDR3, as DNA: TGTGCCACCAGCAGAGGCGGAACTAGCACAAATACGCAGTATTTT. Translation gives CATSRGGTSTNTQYF.

This clonotype was recorded at least ten times. The J gene is TRBJ2-7, the V gene TRBV10-3, with TRBD2 identical over 9 bases. The CDR3 is 13 residues long. Germline CDR1 and CDR2: ENHRY and SYGVKD. The junction had 3 bases not matched to a gene; V was cut back by 3 bases and J by 6 bases. The CDR3 coding sequence is TGTGCCATCAGTGAAGGGACTAGCACCGAGCAGTACTTC. Amino acid sequence: CAISEGTSTEQYF.

The chain links TRBV27 to TRBJ2-3, with 7 nucleotides matching TRBD2. V lost 3 bases, J lost 3 bases, and 6 bases stayed unmatched. The CDR3 extends over 15 amino acids. In germline, CDR1 is MNHEY, CDR2 SMNVEV (reference sequence). The CDR3 DNA reads TGTGCCAGCAGTTTCAAGGGAGGGGTGACAGATACGCAGTATTTT. Its protein is CASSFKGGVTDTQYF.

This clonotype was observed at least ten times. This sequence joins TRBV23-1 and TRBJ1-5, with D tentatively TRBD1 (6 bases). TRBV23-1 is known as an ORF, though its function is uncertain. The CDR3 is 19 amino acids. The V end was cut by 4 bases, the J end by 6 bases, with 28 bases between. The CDR3 spells CASSLRGPCWGAMGQPQHF. The CDR3 bases are TGCGCCAGCAGTCTACGCGGGCCCTGCTGGGGGGCGATGGGTCAGCCCCAGCATTTT.

The chain is built from TRBV4-1 and TRBJ1-5; TRBD1 matches at 7 bases. Germline CDR1 MGHRA, CDR2 YSYEKL. This CDR3 is built from 18 residues. Trimming removed 2 bases from V and 2 bases from J; junction bases left unmatched: 12. The CDR3 coding sequence is TGCGCCAGCAGCCAACCGACAGGGCTTAGCAGAGGCAATCAGCCCCAGCATTTT. Translating gives CASSQPTGLSRGNQPQHF.

In regard to this clonotype: The junction does not match germline at one end; this may be a read error. J is TRBJ2-3 and V is TRBV27; weak D call: TRBD1 (6 bases). This CDR3 is built from 15 residues. The germline V gene has CDR1 MNHEY and CDR2 SMNVEV (reference sequence). CDR3 loop: CASSEDRSSTDTQCF. The CDR3, as DNA: TGTGCCAGCAGCGAGGACAGATCTAGCACAGATACGCAGTGTTTT.